These 32 T cell receptor beta chains were sequenced from one sample in a study of identical twins. TCRdb processed the 5' RACE reads anew with MiXCR; each CDR3 protein has one entry. In the table there are 700,000 to 950,000 distinct CDR3 sequences, approximately 13% of which are singletons. Another study also made use of these data, one on yellow fever vaccine responses in identical twins.

Sequencing was done on a sample of PBMCs. These receptors were collected from a woman under 30 in good health.

There are a few counts of this clonotype. The V gene is TRBV20-1, the J gene TRBJ2-7, with D possibly called TRBD1 or TRBD2 (5 bases each). This CDR3 contains 13 residues. V gave up 3 bases and J gave up 0 bases, with 9 bases separating them. Germline V CDR1 and CDR2: DFQATT, SNEGSKA (reference sequence). CDR3 bases: TGCAGTGCTAGGTTGGGGGTCTCCTACGAGCAGTACTTC. Translated, it gives CSARLGVSYEQYF.

This clonotype has just a few counts. The rearrangement links TRBV6-1 to TRBJ2-7; D ambiguous. Trimming took 6 bases from V and 2 from J, leaving 11 bases between them. The CDR3 runs to 13 residues. CDR1 and CDR2 from the germline V gene are MNHNS and SASEGT. The CDR3 coding sequence is TGTGCCAGCAGAACAGAGACGACCTACGAGCAGTACGTC. Protein product: CASRTETTYEQYV.

The gene calls are TRBV7-9 and TRBJ2-7; 9 nucleotides line up with TRBD1. Germline CDR1 SEHNR, CDR2 FQNEAQ (reference sequence). This CDR3 has 14 amino acids. Trimming took 5 bases from V and 6 from J; bases not matched to a gene: 8. CDR3 sequence reads: CASSARDRVSEQYF. CDR3 nucleotide sequence: TGTGCCAGCAGCGCCCGGGACAGGGTGTCCGAGCAGTACTTC.

This clonotype appeared a few times. J is TRBJ2-4 and V is TRBV7-9; 8 bases fit TRBD1. Trimming took 5 bases from V and 8 from J; bases not matched to a gene: 8. From germline, CDR1 is SEHNR and CDR2 FQNEAQ (reference sequence). The CDR3 has 14 residues. CDR3 coding DNA: TGTGCCAGCAGCCCCGGACAGGGCGGTGACATTCAGTACTTC. Amino acids: CASSPGQGGDIQYF.

The sample holds a few counts of this clonotype. V is TRBV20-1 and J is TRBJ2-7; 8 bases line up with TRBD2. The CDR3 loop spans 15 amino acids. CDR1 is DFQATT and CDR2 is SNEGSKA in the germline V gene (reference sequence). The V gene end was trimmed by 1 base and the J gene end by 4 bases; junction bases not matched to a gene: 9. The CDR3: CSARADGGRFYEQYV. The CDR3 bases are TGCAGTGCTAGAGCCGACGGCGGGAGGTTTTACGAGCAGTACGTC.

This clonotype was seen only a few times. This chain connects TRBV12-3 or TRBV12-4 to TRBJ2-7, with TRBD2 matching 13 bases. The CDR3 extends over 13 amino acids. Germline trimming cut 8 bases from V and 6 bases from J; bases unmatched to any gene: 4. In DNA form, the CDR3 reads TGTGCCAGCGGACTAGCGGGAGACGCCGAGCAGTACTTC. Protein sequence: CASGLAGDAEQYF.

This clonotype was detected only a few times. The V and J genes are TRBV12-3 or TRBV12-4 and TRBJ2-7; 7 bases agree with TRBD2. V was clipped by 4 bases and J by 6 bases; unmatched bases: 3. This CDR3 contains 12 residues. CDR3 protein: CASSWTSLEQYF. The CDR3 DNA sequence: TGTGCCAGCAGTTGGACTAGTCTCGAGCAGTACTTC.

The chain couples TRBV12-3 or TRBV12-4 to TRBJ1-3; D unresolved. CDR3 length equals 18 residues. The ends were cut back, 6 bases at V and 0 bases at J, with 21 bases in the middle. The CDR3 DNA follows: TGTGCCAGCAGACAGCCGACAAGGGCCCCTAACTCTGGAAACACCATATATTTT. Protein: CASRQPTRAPNSGNTIYF.

In this sample, this clonotype turned up a few times. V gene TRBV10-3 combines with J gene TRBJ2-1; 7 bases line up with TRBD1. The CDR3 runs to 12 residues. Germline loops: CDR1 ENHRY, CDR2 SYGVKD. V lost 6 bases, J lost 6 bases, and 2 bases stayed unmatched. CDR3 sequence reads: CAIRGTANEQFF. The CDR3 DNA is TGTGCCATCAGGGGGACAGCCAATGAGCAGTTCTTC.

This clonotype came up many times. The chain recombines TRBV6-5 with TRBJ2-7, with D perhaps matching TRBD2 (5 bases). V was pared by 2 bases and J by 0 bases, with 5 bases between. The CDR3 totals 13 residues. Looked up from germline, CDR1 is MNHEY and CDR2 is SVGAGI. As DNA, the CDR3 is TGTGCCAGCAGTTACGCGGGCTCCTACGAGCAGTACTTC. This translates into CASSYAGSYEQYF.

V is TRBV11-2 and J is TRBJ2-5; D unresolved. The V end lost 3 bases, the J end lost 0 bases, and 8 bases lay between the germline ends. Per germline, CDR1 SGHAT and CDR2 FQNNGV. CDR3 length: 14 amino acids. CDR3 bases: TGTGCCAGCAGCTTTATTAACGACCAAGAGACCCAGTACTTC. Translating it yields CASSFINDQETQYF.

This clonotype has more than one count but fewer than ten. CDR3 in amino acids: CASSLSLGTAEAFF. The CDR3 bases are TGTGCCAGCAGCTTGTCCCTTGGGACAGCTGAAGCTTTCTTT. The genes are TRBV7-9 and TRBJ1-1; TRBD1 matches 7 bases. In germline, CDR1 is SEHNR, CDR2 FQNEAQ (reference sequence). The CDR3 totals 14 residues. V shed 3 bases and J 6 bases; nucleotides not matched to a gene: 7.

This clonotype was observed a few times. The genes are TRBV5-5 and TRBJ2-7, with D unclear. CDR1 is SGHKS, CDR2 YYEKEE, per germline (reference sequence). The CDR3 is 11 amino acids. Trimming took off 4 bases at V and 7 bases at J, with 9 bases between the two ends. The CDR3 nucleotides read TGTGCCAGCAGCCTCTCGAGGGAGCAGTACTTC. Translating it yields CASSLSREQYF.

V and J are TRBV15 and TRBJ2-5, with 12 bases aligning to TRBD1. This CDR3 has 17 amino acids. Trimming at V came to 4 bases and at J to 5 bases, leaving 11 bases not matched to a gene. Germline CDR1 reads LNHNV; CDR2 reads YYDKDF (reference sequence). CDR3 nucleotide sequence: TGTGCCACCAGCAACCCGGGACAGGGGGCTTATTGGGAGACCCAGTACTTC. Protein: CATSNPGQGAYWETQYF.

The gene calls are TRBV6-1 and TRBJ2-5, with 13 nucleotides matching TRBD2. This CDR3 has 16 residues. The V gene end was trimmed by 6 bases and the J gene end by 3 bases; junction bases not matched to a gene: 7. Per the germline V gene, CDR1 is MNHNS and CDR2 is SASEGT. Written as DNA, the CDR3 is TGTGCCAGCAGCCAACTAGCGGGAGGGGGAGAAGAGACCCAGTACTTC. Its protein is CASSQLAGGGEETQYF.

This clonotype came up many times. The chain recombines TRBV2 with TRBJ2-3; tentatively, D is TRBD1 (6 bases). Trimming took off 7 bases at V and 0 bases at J, with 14 bases between the two ends. This CDR3 is built from 15 residues. CDR1 is SNHLY and CDR2 is FYNNEI in the germline V gene. CDR3 DNA: TGTGCCAGCAATCCTCAGGGGCTTAGCACAGATACGCAGTATTTT. It is translated as CASNPQGLSTDTQYF.

The chain recombines TRBV10-3 with TRBJ2-5; the D gene is possibly TRBD1 (6 bases). The CDR3 is 15 amino acids. The V gene lost 10 bases and the J gene lost 0 bases, with 18 bases spanning the gap. Germline values: CDR1 ENHRY, CDR2 SYGVKD. The CDR3 sequence is CATGLWGQNQETQYF. CDR3 in DNA: TGTGCCACAGGCCTATGGGGGCAGAACCAAGAGACCCAGTACTTC.

This clonotype was detected only a few times. The chain links TRBV5-1 to TRBJ2-3; 11 bases are shared with TRBD2. V gave up 4 bases and J gave up 0 bases; unmatched junction bases: 7. The CDR3 is 17 residues long. Germline assignment: CDR1 SGHRS and CDR2 YFSETQ. As DNA, the CDR3 is TGCGCCAGCAGCCCCCTTAGCGGGAGGGCTAGCACAGATACGCAGTATTTT. Translated, it gives CASSPLSGRASTDTQYF.

The chain combines TRBV7-3 with TRBJ2-1; the match to TRBD2 covers 10 bases. The CDR3 extends over 17 amino acids. Germline values: CDR1 SGHTA, CDR2 FQGTGA. V dropped 2 bases and J dropped 6; count of bases not matched to a gene: 10. The CDR3 sequence is CASSLSDGTSVRNEQFF. The CDR3 region has the DNA TGTGCCAGCAGCTTATCTGATGGGACTAGCGTTCGCAATGAGCAGTTCTTC.

This clonotype was counted a few times. V and J are TRBV3-1 and TRBJ2-1; 12 positions agree with TRBD2. Trimming at V came to 2 bases and at J to 5 bases, leaving 7 bases not matched to a gene. This CDR3 is 17 amino acids long. Germline CDR1 reads LGHDT; CDR2 reads YNNKEL (reference sequence). The CDR3 loop reads CASSQMTSGSLHNEQFF. CDR3 coding DNA: TGTGCCAGCAGCCAAATGACTAGCGGGAGTCTCCACAATGAGCAGTTCTTC.

This clonotype showed up just a few times. V and J are TRBV5-1 and TRBJ2-7; 7 bases are shared with TRBD2. The CDR3 has 14 residues. Trimming removed 2 bases from V and 4 bases from J; junction bases left unmatched: 6. Looked up from germline, CDR1 is SGHRS and CDR2 is YFSETQ. CDR3 bases: TGCGCCAGCAGCTTCCACCAAGCGGGATACGAGCAGTACTTC. Its translation is CASSFHQAGYEQYF.

This clonotype was seen repeatedly, ten times or more. One end of the junction fails to match germline, which may point to a read error. The chain links TRBV11-2 to TRBJ2-5; D perhaps matches TRBD2 (5 bases). The CDR3 is 14 residues long. Per germline, CDR1 SGHAT and CDR2 FQNNGV. CDR3 nucleotides: TGCGCCAGCAGCTTGTCGGGGTACCAAGAGACCCAGTACTTC. Translating it yields CASSLSGYQETQYF.

V usage is TRBV7-9 and J usage is TRBJ2-2; no reliable D call. The CDR3 length is 17 residues. CDR1 and CDR2 from the germline V gene are SEHNR and FQNEAQ (reference sequence). V was pared by 5 bases and J by 2 bases, with 18 bases between. The CDR3 DNA reads TGTGCCAGCAGCCTATTAGGTGTGGGGTCAAACACCGGGGAGCTGTTTTTT. Translation gives CASSLLGVGSNTGELFF.

J is TRBJ2-2 and V is TRBV5-1; 7 bases agree with TRBD1. Germline loops: CDR1 SGHRS, CDR2 YFSETQ. The CDR3 is 18 residues long. With 5 bases clipped from V and 1 base from J, the junction kept 14 bases outside the gene matches. The CDR3 DNA reads TGCGCCAGCAGTCCCCACGGCACAGGGGTCCAGAACACCGGGGAGCTGTTTTTT. The encoded protein is CASSPHGTGVQNTGELFF. Full variable domain (remainder filled in from reference TRBV5-1 and TRBJ2-2): KAGVTQTPRYLIKTRGQQVTLSCSPISGHRSVSWYQQTPGQGLQFLFEYFSETQRNKGNFPGRFSGRQFSNSRSEMNVSTLELGDSALYLCASSPHGTGVQNTGELFFGEGSRLTVL.

This clonotype appeared a few times. V usage is TRBV20-1 and J usage is TRBJ1-2; TRBD1 agrees at 8 bases. Trimming cost V 1 base and J 8 bases; bases outside gene matches: 9. Looked up from germline, CDR1 is DFQATT and CDR2 is SNEGSKA (reference sequence). CDR3 length: 14 amino acids. DNA for the CDR3: TGCAGTGCTAGAGCTTCGGACAGGGAGAGAGGCTACACCTTC. Translation: CSARASDRERGYTF.

The V call is TRBV15, the J call TRBJ2-6; unclear D gene. V was clipped by 2 bases and J by 2 bases, with 13 bases between them. There are 17 residues in the CDR3. CDR1 LNHNV and CDR2 YYDKDF come from the germline V gene (reference sequence). Here the CDR3 reads CATSRSPTSTGANVLTF. CDR3 sequence (DNA): TGTGCCACCAGCAGATCACCGACCAGTACTGGGGCCAACGTCCTGACTTTC.

This clonotype was seen only a few times. The chain links TRBV6-1 to TRBJ1-5; D gene uncertain. The CDR3 loop spans 13 amino acids. Germline lookup yields CDR1 MNHNS and CDR2 SASEGT. V lost 10 bases and J lost 0, with 10 bases in between. CDR3 nucleotide sequence: TGTGCCACCACTGACTTTAGCAATCAGCCCCAGCATTTT. This sequence encodes CATTDFSNQPQHF.

The rearrangement links TRBV6-5 to TRBJ2-1; tentative D call: TRBD1 (8 bases). The CDR3 contains 16 residues. CDR1 MNHEY and CDR2 SVGAGI come from the germline V gene. Between the trimmed V and J ends, which lost 0 bases and 5 bases, there was a span of 14 bases. CDR3 bases: TGTGCCAGCAGTTACTCCTGGACAGGGACTAACAATGAGCAGTTCTTC. It specifies CASSYSWTGTNNEQFF.

This clonotype was detected ten times or more. V usage is TRBV10-3 and J usage is TRBJ1-1; tentative D call: TRBD1 (6 bases). CDR1 ENHRY and CDR2 SYGVKD come from the germline V gene. V lost 4 bases to trimming and J lost 9 bases, with 12 bases between them. This CDR3 contains 12 residues. CDR3 protein: CAISGDRSKAFF. CDR3 bases: TGTGCCATCAGTGGCGACAGGAGTAAAGCTTTCTTT.

The chain carries TRBV12-3 or TRBV12-4 and TRBJ1-2, with TRBD1 as a possible D gene (6 bases). The CDR3 loop spans 14 amino acids. V dropped 4 bases and J dropped 0 bases, with 9 bases sitting between them. The CDR3 nucleotides read TGTGCCAGCAGTTACAGGGCCACTAACTATGGCTACACCTTC. Amino acid sequence: CASSYRATNYGYTF.

This clonotype was detected a few times. V usage is TRBV7-8 and J usage is TRBJ2-2; possible D gene TRBD1, 5 bases. Trimming removed 5 bases from V and 3 bases from J, with 16 bases in between. CDR3 length: 16 amino acids. The V gene's germline CDR1 is SGHVS and CDR2 FQNEAQ. The chain's CDR3 is CASSTKDKAYTGELFF. The CDR3 bases are TGTGCCAGCAGCACTAAGGACAAGGCATACACCGGGGAGCTGTTTTTT. The complete variable domain, with remaining parts taken from reference TRBV7-8 and TRBJ2-2, reads GAGVSQSPRYKVAKRGQDVALRCDPISGHVSLFWYQQALGQGPEFLTYFQNEAQLDKSGLPSDRFFAERPEGSVSTLKIQRTQQEDSAVYLCASSTKDKAYTGELFFGEGSRLTVL.

The J gene is TRBJ2-6, the V gene TRBV10-1; maybe TRBD1 (6 bases). Germline CDR1 is WNHNN and CDR2 is SYGVQD (reference sequence). The CDR3 runs to 17 residues. Trimming took off 3 bases at V and 0 bases at J, with 12 bases between the two ends. The CDR3 reads CASSEGGSISGANVLTF. In nucleotides, the CDR3 is TGCGCCAGCAGTGAAGGGGGATCTATCTCTGGGGCCAACGTCCTGACTTTC.